One sample yielded the 14 T cell receptor beta chains listed below, sequenced in a study of cytomegalovirus exposure and HLA in healthy donors. The PCR made use of 60 Vbeta and 13 Jbeta primers. Sequencing was performed with immunoSEQ multiplex PCR; in TCRdb, only in-frame clones are kept and a portion is missing. The data hold around 100,000 clones, with 60% to 70% observed a single time. The sequencing input was PBMCs. The source is a woman aged 45-59 years in good health and CMV-seronegative.

The chain uses TRBV6-5 and TRBJ1-2; 9 bases line up with TRBD1. With V trimmed by 5 bases and J by 4 bases, 5 bases remained unmatched. CDR1 and CDR2 from the germline V gene are MNHEY and SVGAGI. This CDR3 has 14 amino acids. For the CDR3, the DNA is TGTGCCAGCAGTCACCCGGACAGGGGCTATGGCTACACCTTC. This translates into CASSHPDRGYGYTF.

The V gene is TRBV18, the J gene TRBJ2-6; tentative D call: TRBD1 (5 bases). With 0 bases removed from V and 0 bases from J, the gap between germline ends came to 9 bases. Per the germline V gene, CDR1 is KGHSH and CDR2 is LQKENI. The CDR3 is 17 amino acids. CDR3 sequence: CASSPPDRNSGANVLTF. In nucleotides, the CDR3 is TGTGCCAGCTCACCACCCGACAGAAACTCTGGGGCCAACGTCCTGACTTTC.

The chain employs TRBV7-2 and TRBJ2-7; TRBD1 agrees at 8 bases. CDR3 length: 16 amino acids. In germline, CDR1 is SGHTA, CDR2 FQGNSA. The V segment lost 1 base and the J segment 1 base; nucleotides outside the gene matches: 6. The CDR3 is CASSLVTGGVSYEQYF. DNA of the CDR3: TGTGCCAGCAGCTTAGTAACAGGGGGAGTGTCCTACGAGCAGTACTTC.

As DNA, the CDR3 is TGTGCCAGCAGTGTCAGGGACAGGGCGGCCGGGGAGCTGTTTTTT. This sequence encodes CASSVRDRAAGELFF. This chain connects TRBV2 to TRBJ2-2, with 9 nucleotides matching TRBD1. The CDR3 totals 15 residues. The trim removed 4 bases at V and 6 bases at J, leaving 6 bases unmatched. Germline V lookup: CDR1 SNHLY, CDR2 FYNNEI.

The chain is built from TRBV4-1 and TRBJ2-1; D remains ambiguous. V shed 0 bases and J shed 4 bases, with 16 bases lying between them. Germline CDR1 reads MGHRA; CDR2 reads YSYEKL. The CDR3 has 17 amino acids. The CDR3 DNA follows: TGCGCCAGCAGCCAAGAATTTGGAACAGTTCTATACAATGAGCAGTTCTTC. Encoded protein: CASSQEFGTVLYNEQFF.

In nucleotides, the CDR3 is TGCGCCAGCAGCTTGAATCACAGTTACAATGAGCAGTTCTTC. Its translation: CASSLNHSYNEQFF. The chain combines TRBV5-1 with TRBJ2-1, with unresolved D. V was shortened by 1 base and J by 4 bases, with 9 bases between the two germline ends. This CDR3 region has 14 residues. Per the germline V gene, CDR1 is SGHRS and CDR2 is YFSETQ.

This clone was observed once. The chain joins TRBV6-1 to TRBJ2-5; D remains ambiguous. The V end lost 2 bases, the J end lost 5 bases, and 3 bases lay between the germline ends. The CDR3 totals 11 residues. Germline V gene data show CDR1 as MNHNS and CDR2 as SASEGT. The DNA for the CDR3 is TGTGCCAGCAGTGAACGGGAGACCCAGTACTTC. Translated: CASSERETQYF.

A remark on this clone: At one boundary the junction diverges from the germline segment, which might be a read error. The DNA of the CDR3 is TGTTCCAGCAGCGGAGGTGGGGGCTTAGTGTTTTTT. It encodes CSSSGGGGLVFF. This chain uses TRBV7-9 with TRBJ1-4; D possibly corresponds to TRBD1 (6 bases). The CDR3 has 12 amino acids. Germline V CDR1 and CDR2: SEHNR, FQNEAQ (reference sequence).

This clone was observed a handful of times. This chain joins TRBV11-3 and TRBJ2-2; a weak D match, TRBD2 (6 bases). The V gene's germline CDR1 is SGHNT and CDR2 YENEEA. This CDR3 has 15 residues. V lost 5 bases to trimming and J lost 6 bases, with 16 bases between them. CDR3 residues: CASSPRWAGPGELFF. The CDR3 nucleotides are TGTGCCAGCAGCCCCCGGTGGGCGGGGCCCGGGGAGCTGTTTTTT.

The gene calls are TRBV18 and TRBJ2-3, with 9 bases identical to TRBD2. After removal of 2 bases from V and 4 bases from J, the junction contained 4 bases not matched to a gene. Germline loops: CDR1 KGHSH, CDR2 LQKENI. This CDR3 is built from 15 residues. This chain's CDR3 is CASSPRREGSDTQYF. The DNA of the CDR3 is TGTGCCAGCTCACCAAGGCGGGAGGGATCAGATACGCAGTATTTT. Supplemented by reference TRBV18 and TRBJ2-3, the full variable domain reads NAGVMQNPRHLVRRRGQEARLRCSPMKGHSHVYWYRQLPEEGLKFMVYLQKENIIDESGMPKERFSAEFPKEGPSILRIQQVVRGDSAAYFCASSPRREGSDTQYFGPGTRLTVL.

V and J are TRBV19 and TRBJ1-5; the D is unclear. Germline CDR1 LNHDA, CDR2 SQIVND (reference sequence). CDR3 size: 15 residues. The ends were cut back, 1 base at V and 0 bases at J, with 7 bases in the middle. The CDR3 region has the DNA TGTGCCAGTAGTATAGGCGGGTCTAGCAATCAGCCCCAGCATTTT. Its protein is CASSIGGSSNQPQHF. The whole variable domain, filled in from reference TRBV19 and TRBJ1-5, reads DGGITQSPKYLFRKEGQNVTLSCEQNLNHDAMYWYRQDPGQGLRLIYYSQIVNDFQKGDIAEGYSVSREKKESFPLTVTSAQKNPTAFYLCASSIGGSSNQPQHFGDGTRLSIL.

This clone was detected a few times. This sequence joins TRBV4-2 and TRBJ1-1; maybe TRBD1 (6 bases). CDR3 length equals 14 residues. Germline V gives CDR1 LGHNA, CDR2 YNFKEQ. With 4 bases removed from V and 1 base from J, the gap between germline ends came to 10 bases. The CDR3, as DNA: TGTGCCAGCAGCCCAGGGGACGGGAACACTGAAGCTTTCTTT. As protein: CASSPGDGNTEAFF.

The chain carries TRBV6-5 and TRBJ1-4; a weak D match, TRBD1 (5 bases). The CDR3 covers 13 residues. Trimming took 8 bases from V and 3 from J, leaving 10 bases between them. The germline gives CDR1 MNHEY, CDR2 SVGAGI. For the CDR3, the DNA is TGTGCCAGCCAAAGACAGTCTAATGAAAAACTGTTTTTT. Translated: CASQRQSNEKLFF.

This clone was counted only a few times. The chain is built from TRBV18 and TRBJ2-1; D uncertain. CDR1 and CDR2 from the germline V gene are KGHSH and LQKENI. Trimming shortened V by 3 bases and J by 0 bases, and 6 bases separated the two germline ends. The CDR3 sequence is 14 residues long. The CDR3 sequence: CASSPLSSYNEQFF. The CDR3 nucleotides read TGTGCCAGCTCACCCCTGAGCTCCTACAATGAGCAGTTCTTC.